This TCR beta chain was obtained from a study of T cell repertoires in cytomegalovirus infection. Findings and caveats of the study: The study found HLA-C-restricted CMV-specific TCR beta clonotypes dominating the ex vivo response.

Trimming at V came to 1 base and at J to 7 bases, leaving 10 bases not matched to a gene. Germline V gene sequence: CDR1 DFQATT, CDR2 SNEGSKA (reference sequence). CDR3 length: 16 residues. About this clonotype: Its antigen is unknown.

TCRdb re-derived calls from the reads in MiXCR, one entry per CDR3 protein. This sample has approximately 500,000 distinct CDR3 sequences, with 26% found just once. Sequencing input: PBMCs. The J gene is TRBJ2-4, the V gene TRBV20-1; the match to TRBD2 covers 10 bases. The sequence came from a human donor in good health (CMV status not recorded). Some clones in this sample may be carry-over from other donors' samples. The CDR3 is CSARGPLAGASNIQYF. Written as DNA, the CDR3 is TGCAGTGCTAGAGGCCCCCTAGCGGGAGCTTCCAACATTCAGTACTTC.